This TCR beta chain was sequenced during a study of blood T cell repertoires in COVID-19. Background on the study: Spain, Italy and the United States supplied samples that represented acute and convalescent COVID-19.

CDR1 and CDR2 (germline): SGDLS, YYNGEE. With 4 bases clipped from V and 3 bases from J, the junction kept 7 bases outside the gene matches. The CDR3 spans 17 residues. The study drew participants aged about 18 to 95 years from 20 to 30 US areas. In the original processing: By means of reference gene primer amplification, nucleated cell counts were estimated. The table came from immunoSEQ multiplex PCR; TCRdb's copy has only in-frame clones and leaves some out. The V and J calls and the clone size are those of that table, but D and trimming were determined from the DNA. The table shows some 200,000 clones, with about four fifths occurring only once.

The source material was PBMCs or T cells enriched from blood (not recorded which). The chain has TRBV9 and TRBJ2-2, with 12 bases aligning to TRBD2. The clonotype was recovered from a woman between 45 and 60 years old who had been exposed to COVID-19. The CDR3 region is CASSPRLAGAYTGELFF. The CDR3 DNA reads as TGTGCCAGCAGCCCCCGACTAGCGGGGGCCTACACCGGGGAGCTGTTTTTT. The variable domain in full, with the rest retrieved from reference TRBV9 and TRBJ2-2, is DSGVTQTPKHLITATGQRVTLRCSPRSGDLSVYWYQQSLDQGLQFLIQYYNGEERAKGNILERFSAQQFPDLHSELNLSSLELGDSALYFCASSPRLAGAYTGELFFGEGSRLTVL.